This T cell receptor (beta chain) was recovered during a study of blood T cell repertoires in COVID-19. Overall study context: Donors in the United States, Italy and Spain gave samples during acute or convalescent COVID-19. The analysed material was cDNA or gDNA that came from T cells, B-cell-depleted T cells, or PBMCs.

It was during active infection that Seattle patients were enrolled and then longitudinally followed. This clone was recorded only once. There are 14 residues in the CDR3. The authors' processing: Cell counts per sample came from amplifying reference gene primers. The table came from immunoSEQ multiplex PCR; TCRdb's copy has only in-frame clones and leaves some out. The V and J calls and the clone size are those of that table, but D and trimming were determined from the DNA. Of roughly 500,000 clones listed, 75% to 90% are singletons. The receptor comes from a man aged 18 to 30 with COVID-19, enrolled during active disease. The rearrangement uses TRBV21-1 and TRBJ2-7; TRBD2 is the table's D call, not checked against the DNA. TRBV21-1 is designated a pseudogene. Material: peripheral blood. The CDR3 region is CASSTTGGGYEQYF. CDR3 in DNA: TGTGCCAGCAGCACCACCGGCGGAGGCTACGAGCAGTACTTC.